Presented here are 28 T cell receptor beta chains from one specimen sequenced in a study of beta chain features in type 1 diabetes. The whole isolated RNA underwent reverse transcription, so sequencing captured expressed TCRB transcripts. TCRdb keeps only in-frame clones here, not all; method: immunoSEQ multiplex PCR. The sample records 300,000 to 400,000 clones, roughly 8% being singletons. Sequenced material: central memory CD4+ T cells from blood. These receptors were taken from a woman under 30 in good health.

The chain joins TRBV28 to TRBJ2-7; D remains ambiguous. Trimming removed 5 bases at V and 3 bases at J, with 17 bases between. The length of the CDR3 is 15 residues. Germline CDR1 reads MDHEN; CDR2 reads SYDVKM. The CDR3 here is CASSTPASSLYEQYF. Here the CDR3 DNA reads TGTGCCAGCAGTACCCCGGCCAGTTCGCTCTACGAGCAGTACTTC.

V usage is TRBV11-1 and J usage is TRBJ2-3, with D perhaps assigned TRBD1 or TRBD2 (5 bases each). Trimming took off 4 bases at V and 0 bases at J, with 11 bases between the two ends. Per the germline V gene, CDR1 is SGHAT and CDR2 is FQDESV (reference sequence). The CDR3 totals 15 residues. CDR3 nucleotide sequence: TGTGCCAGCAGCTGGGGACGGACTAGCACAGATACGCAGTATTTT. Protein sequence: CASSWGRTSTDTQYF.

V usage is TRBV7-2 and J usage is TRBJ1-2, with D perhaps TRBD1 (5 bases). V was pared by 2 bases and J by 8 bases, with 12 bases between. The germline CDR1 and CDR2 sequences are SGHTA and FQGNSA. This CDR3 spans 13 amino acids. CDR3 protein: CASSLLDTSGYTF. The CDR3 DNA reads as TGTGCCAGCAGCTTACTGGACACGAGCGGCTACACCTTC.

The chain joins TRBV7-9 to TRBJ1-2, with D unresolved. The CDR3 spans 11 residues. The germline CDR1 and CDR2 sequences are SEHNR and FQNEAQ (reference sequence). V shed 5 bases and J shed 5 bases, with 6 bases lying between them. CDR3 residues: CASSPDYGYTF. In DNA, the CDR3 is TGTGCCAGCAGCCCAGATTATGGCTACACCTTC. Drawing the rest from reference TRBV7-9 and TRBJ1-2, the complete variable domain is DTGVSQNPRHKITKRGQNVTFRCDPISEHNRLYWYRQTLGQGPEFLTYFQNEAQLEKSRLLSDRFSAERPKGSFSTLEIQRTEQGDSAMYLCASSPDYGYTFGSGTRLTVV.

This clone was counted only a few times. The J gene is TRBJ2-3, the V gene TRBV11-1; D remains ambiguous. The germline V gene encodes CDR1 SGHAT and CDR2 FQDESV (reference sequence). The V end was cut by 5 bases, the J end by 2 bases, with 14 bases between. The CDR3 consists of 15 residues. The CDR3 DNA is TGTGCCAGCAGCCCGAAAACAGTACCCACAGATACGCAGTATTTT. It codes for CASSPKTVPTDTQYF.

This clone was picked up a small number of times. The chain has TRBV4-1 and TRBJ2-5; D unclear. V was pared by 1 base and J by 4 bases, with 7 bases between. The CDR3 loop spans 13 amino acids. Germline assignment: CDR1 MGHRA and CDR2 YSYEKL. The DNA of the CDR3 is TGCGCCAGCAGCCAAGCTCCGGGAGAGACCCAGTACTTC. Translation gives CASSQAPGETQYF.

V usage is TRBV27 and J usage is TRBJ2-7; 8 bases line up with TRBD2. Unmatched junction bases numbered 18, after V lost 6 bases and J lost 2 bases. The CDR3 spans 18 residues. Per germline, CDR1 MNHEY and CDR2 SMNVEV (reference sequence). CDR3: CASSYRSSGTRGAYEQYF. For the CDR3, the DNA is TGTGCCAGCAGCTATAGATCCTCCGGGACTAGAGGAGCCTACGAGCAGTACTTC.

This chain connects TRBV11-3 to TRBJ2-2; D is unresolved. Trimming removed 2 bases at V and 2 bases at J, with 9 bases between. The V gene's germline CDR1 is SGHNT and CDR2 YENEEA. The CDR3 runs to 15 residues. The CDR3 sequence is CASSLLGVNTGELFF. CDR3 nucleotide sequence: TGTGCCAGCAGCTTACTCGGAGTTAACACCGGGGAGCTGTTTTTT.

This clone was seen only a few times. Other DNA variants within this sample encode the same CDR3. The V call is TRBV7-2, the J call TRBJ2-3; D gene unclear. V gave up 5 bases and J gave up 0 bases, with 3 bases separating them. Looked up from germline, CDR1 is SGHTA and CDR2 is FQGNSA. CDR3 length: 12 residues. CDR3 DNA sequence: TGTGCCAGCAGCCGAAGCACAGATACGCAGTATTTT. Protein product: CASSRSTDTQYF.

This clone was seen more than once but under ten times. The V gene is TRBV4-3, the J gene TRBJ1-3; TRBD1 might be the D (6 bases). The V end was cut by 3 bases, the J end by 0 bases, with 9 bases between. The germline CDR1 and CDR2 sequences are LGHNA and YSLEER. CDR3 length: 15 residues. CDR3 amino acids: CASSHDRNSGNTIYF. CDR3 DNA: TGCGCCAGCAGCCATGACAGGAACTCTGGAAACACCATATATTTT.

This clone was seen a handful of times. This chain connects TRBV18 to TRBJ2-2, with 8 bases matching TRBD2. This CDR3 is 15 amino acids long. Germline lookup yields CDR1 KGHSH and CDR2 LQKENI. Trimming took 4 bases from V and 2 from J; bases not matched to a gene: 3. CDR3 residues: CASSRTSGNTGELFF. DNA for the CDR3: TGTGCCAGCTCACGTACTAGCGGAAACACCGGGGAGCTGTTTTTT.

This clone was seen more than once but under ten times. This chain connects TRBV18 to TRBJ2-7, with D possibly TRBD1 on 5 matching bases. Germline V gives CDR1 KGHSH, CDR2 LQKENI. The CDR3 extends over 13 amino acids. Trimming left V 5 bases short and J 3 bases short, with 11 bases between. Here the CDR3 reads CASSSTVNYEQYF. CDR3 coding DNA: TGTGCCAGCTCATCGACAGTGAACTACGAGCAGTACTTC.

The V call is TRBV19, the J call TRBJ1-5; 7 bases fit TRBD1. CDR1 and CDR2 from the germline V gene are LNHDA and SQIVND (reference sequence). The CDR3 is made up of 15 amino acids. The junction had 8 bases not matched to a gene; V was cut back by 7 bases and J by 2 bases. The CDR3 coding sequence is TGTGCCAGTACCCAGGGGGGATGGGGCAATCAGCCCCAGCATTTT. Translation: CASTQGGWGNQPQHF.

The chain carries TRBV7-9 and TRBJ1-2; D gene unclear. The V gene's germline CDR1 is SEHNR and CDR2 FQNEAQ (reference sequence). The CDR3 is 14 residues long. Trimming removed 2 bases from V and 5 bases from J, with 12 bases in between. DNA of the CDR3: TGTGCCAGCAGCTTATTAACAACGACGTATGGCTACACCTTC. This encodes CASSLLTTTYGYTF.

This clone was observed a few times. Germline is not matched at one junction end, which may reflect a read error. CDR3 protein: CASSQGRTQVNTEASF. For the CDR3, the DNA is TGCGCCAGCAGCCAGGGGAGGACCCAGGTGAACACTGAAGCTTCCTTT. The chain recombines TRBV4-3 with TRBJ1-1; D not certain. The length of the CDR3 is 16 residues. Germline assignment: CDR1 LGHNA and CDR2 YSLEER.

This clone showed up just a few times. The chain has TRBV25-1 and TRBJ2-1; 8 bases map to TRBD2. Unmatched junction bases numbered 3, after V lost 6 bases and J lost 2 bases. The germline CDR1 and CDR2 sequences are MGHDK and SYGVNS. The CDR3 loop spans 14 amino acids. CDR3 DNA sequence: TGTGCCAGCAGCATCGGGGGGGCCTACAATGAGCAGTTCTTC. This encodes CASSIGGAYNEQFF.

In this sample, this clone turned up a few times. The DNA is left out, because the CDR3 cannot be placed on it with certainty; the CDR3 is given as TCRdb lists it. The V call is TRBV29-1, the J call TRBJ2-5; TRBD2, the table's D call, was not compared with the DNA. The CDR3 has 14 amino acids, counting both end residues. CDR1 is SQVTM, CDR2 ANQGSEA, per germline. This CDR3 reads CSVDFGEGRETQYF.

This chain connects TRBV7-3 to TRBJ1-1; 8 bases are shared with TRBD1. V trimming: 5 bases; J trimming: 7 bases; junction bases outside the gene matches: 9. The CDR3 covers 14 residues. Germline V gene sequence: CDR1 SGHTA, CDR2 FQGTGA. In DNA form, the CDR3 reads TGTGCCAGCAGCCCAGCAGGGACAGGCTATGAAGCTTTCTTT. It specifies CASSPAGTGYEAFF.

This clone was seen ten or more times. The chain combines TRBV2 with TRBJ1-5; no firm D call. Trimming stripped 6 bases from V and 1 base from J, with 10 bases between. The CDR3 runs 14 residues. From germline, CDR1 is SNHLY and CDR2 FYNNEI. CDR3 bases: TGTGCCAGCAGGGTCGGACTGAGCAATCAGCCCCAGCATTTT. It yields the protein CASRVGLSNQPQHF.

This clone was recorded many times. The sample contains more than one DNA sequence encoding this CDR3. The chain has TRBV18 and TRBJ2-5, with D perhaps assigned TRBD1 or TRBD2 (5 bases each). Germline lookup yields CDR1 KGHSH and CDR2 LQKENI. V lost 1 base and J lost 5, with 8 bases in between. The CDR3 is 13 amino acids. The DNA for the CDR3 is TGTGCCAGCTCACCACGGGGCGGGGAGACCCAGTACTTC. Amino acids: CASSPRGGETQYF.

This sequence joins TRBV28 and TRBJ2-7, with D hard to call. Trimming stripped 1 base from V and 0 bases from J, with 7 bases between. CDR3 length equals 14 residues. The germline CDR1 and CDR2 sequences are MDHEN and SYDVKM. CDR3 sequence (DNA): TGTGCCAGCAGTTTATTCCTCGCCTCCTACGAGCAGTACTTC. It is translated as CASSLFLASYEQYF.

This clone was detected ten times or more. The chain couples TRBV9 to TRBJ1-4; D gene unclear. Trimming cost V 3 bases and J 2 bases, with 14 bases left between them. This CDR3 contains 16 residues. The germline gives CDR1 SGDLS, CDR2 YYNGEE. DNA of the CDR3: TGTGCCAGCAGCGCCACCGCTTTTGGGACTAATGAAAAACTGTTTTTT. This encodes CASSATAFGTNEKLFF.

CDR3 sequence reads: CASSQPDRAYTEAFF. Here the CDR3 DNA reads TGTGCCAGCAGCCAACCGGACAGGGCGTACACTGAAGCTTTCTTT. This chain joins TRBV4-2 and TRBJ1-1; TRBD1 matches 8 bases. Trimming cost V 2 bases and J 3 bases; bases outside gene matches: 5. The CDR3 covers 15 residues. Germline CDR1 is LGHNA and CDR2 is YNFKEQ.

This clone was counted only a few times. V gene TRBV2 combines with J gene TRBJ2-7, with TRBD2 identical over 12 bases. J lost 3 bases, V lost 7 bases, and 16 bases had no gene match. The CDR3 is made up of 18 amino acids. Germline CDR1 is SNHLY and CDR2 is FYNNEI. CDR3 amino acids: CASTPMGLAGGKIYEQYF. CDR3 DNA: TGTGCCAGCACCCCCATGGGGCTAGCGGGAGGGAAAATCTACGAGCAGTACTTC.

This clone came up a few times. The chain carries TRBV11-2 and TRBJ2-7; D is unclear. Germline V gives CDR1 SGHAT, CDR2 FQNNGV. CDR3 length: 13 amino acids. V was clipped by 3 bases and J by 1 base, with 7 bases between them. The DNA of the CDR3 is TGTGCCAGCAGCTTGGAGAGGTCCTACGAGCAGTACTTC. Residues: CASSLERSYEQYF. The full variable domain, in which reference TRBV11-2 and TRBJ2-7 provide the parts outside the CDR3, is EAGVAQSPRYKIIEKRQSVAFWCNPISGHATLYWYQQILGQGPKLLIQFQNNGVVDDSQLPKDRFSAERLKGVDSTLKIQPAKLEDSAVYLCASSLERSYEQYFGPGTRLTVT.

This clone was recorded at least ten times. The V and J genes are TRBV18 and TRBJ2-7; D remains unclear. The CDR3 covers 13 residues. CDR1 is KGHSH, CDR2 LQKENI, per germline. With 2 bases removed from V and 3 bases from J, the gap between germline ends came to 8 bases. CDR3 sequence (DNA): TGTGCCAGCTCACCAGCACAGCTCTACGAGCAGTACTTC. It translates to CASSPAQLYEQYF.

The chain couples TRBV7-8 to TRBJ2-6, with D possibly being TRBD2 (5 bases). Germline-derived CDR1 and CDR2 are SGHVS and FQNEAQ. The CDR3 has 15 amino acids. The V end lost 5 bases, the J end lost 1 base, and 9 bases lay between the germline ends. The DNA of the CDR3 is TGTGCCAGCAGCGGCTGGAGGTCTGGGGCCAACGTCCTGACTTTC. Translating it yields CASSGWRSGANVLTF.

The chain combines TRBV4-3 with TRBJ2-3; 9 bases match TRBD2. Trimming at V came to 1 base and at J to 6 bases, leaving 5 bases not matched to a gene. The CDR3 has 15 residues. Germline loops: CDR1 LGHNA, CDR2 YSLEER. The CDR3 DNA reads as TGCGCCAGCAGCCAAGGACGCGGGAGGGCGGATACGCAGTATTTT. Protein: CASSQGRGRADTQYF.